This entry describes one TCR beta chain. What it recognizes is unknown. This entry comes from a study of shared clonotypes between healthy human individuals. Study results and limitations: In a few donors, approximately 5% of naive CD4 clonotypes appeared in common.

Germline CDR1 SEHNR, CDR2 FQNEAQ (reference sequence). The CDR3 is 16 amino acids. The V end lost 3 bases, the J end lost 0 bases, and 12 bases lay between the germline ends. Genomic DNA belonging to each subset was distributed in equal measure over several immunoSEQ plates. Profiled with immunoSEQ multiplex PCR; TCRdb holds only in-frame clones, not every one. Of about 680,000 clones in the sample, around 73% were seen once. CD45RA+ naive and CD45RA-negative memory subsets were separated from CD4+ cells. The chain combines TRBV7-9 with TRBJ1-3; D possibly corresponds to TRBD1 (6 bases). This clonotype originated in a woman in her twenties or thirties in good health. The material sequenced was memory CD4+ T cells sorted from blood. Subset denoted: CD45RA-negative fraction. The CDR3: CASSFRGLSSGNTIYF. CDR3 DNA: TGTGCCAGCAGCTTTCGGGGGCTGAGCTCTGGAAACACCATATATTTT.